This T cell receptor (beta chain) was sequenced during a study of tumor and adjacent non-tumor tissue in lung cancer. TCRbeta libraries were built with three rounds of nested PCR, modified from ARM-PCR. TCRdb re-analysed the multiplex PCR reads in MiXCR, keeping a single row per CDR3 protein. The table includes 60,000 to 90,000 distinct CDR3 sequences, around 70% detected once. A single count supports this clonotype. One junction end does not reproduce the germline sequence, and a read error may be involved. The CDR3 totals 16 residues. The germline V gene encodes CDR1 SGHAT and CDR2 FQNNGV. RNA was extracted from bulk tissue without any cell sorting. The normal lung tissue was taken more than 3 cm from the tumor edge.

This chain connects TRBV11-2 to TRBJ2-3, with 7 bases fitting TRBD2. The sample taken for sequencing was distant non-tumor lung tissue. This TCR was sampled from a woman aged 50 to 60 with non-small cell lung cancer. The CDR3 DNA follows: TGTGCCAGCAGCTTAGGGGCTAGTGGGAGGGTGGATAGGCAGTATTTT. The encoded protein is CASSLGASGRVDRQYF.